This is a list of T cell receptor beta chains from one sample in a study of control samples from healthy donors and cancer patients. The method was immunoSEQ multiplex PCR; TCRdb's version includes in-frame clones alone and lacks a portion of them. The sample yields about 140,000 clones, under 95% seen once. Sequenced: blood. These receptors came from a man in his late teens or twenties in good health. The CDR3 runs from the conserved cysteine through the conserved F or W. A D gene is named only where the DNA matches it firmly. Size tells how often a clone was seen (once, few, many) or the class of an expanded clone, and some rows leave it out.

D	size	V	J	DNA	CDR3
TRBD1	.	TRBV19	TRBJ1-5	TGTGCCAGTAATAACAGGGGGTATCAGCCCCAGCATTTT	CASNNRGYQPQHF
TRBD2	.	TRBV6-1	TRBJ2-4	TGTGCCAGCAGTGACCCCTCGGAGCGGGGGGAGAAAAACATTCAGTACTTC	CASSDPSERGEKNIQYF
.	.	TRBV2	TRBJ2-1	TGTGCCAACGACCGGGAAAGGGGTGAGCAGTTCTTC	CANDRERGEQFF
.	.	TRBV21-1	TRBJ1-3	TGTGCCAGCAGCAAAGAGGGGCGTCAAACTGGAAACACCATATATTTT	CASSKEGRQTGNTIYF
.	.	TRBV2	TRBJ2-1	TGTGCCGCCGATGCGGCCACTCTTTACAATGAGCAGTTCTTC	CAADAATLYNEQFF
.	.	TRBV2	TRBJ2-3	TGTGCCAGCAAGCAGGGGTTGGGCACAGATACGCAGTATTTT	CASKQGLGTDTQYF
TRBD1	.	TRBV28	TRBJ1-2	TGTGCCAGCAGTACAGGGGCCACGGGAGGCTACACCTTC	CASSTGATGGYTF
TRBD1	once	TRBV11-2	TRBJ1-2	TGTGCCAGCAGCAGACCGGGACAGATTAACTATGGCTACACCTTC	CASSRPGQINYGYTF
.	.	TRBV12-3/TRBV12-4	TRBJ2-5	TGTGCCAGCAGTTTTGGTGAGACCCAGTACTTC	CASSFGETQYF
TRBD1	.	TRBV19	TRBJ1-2	TGTGCCAGTAGTGCCGACAGGGGTATCTATGGCTACACCTTC	CASSADRGIYGYTF
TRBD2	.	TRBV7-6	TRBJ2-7	TGTGCCAGCAGCAACCGACTAGCGGGGTCCCAATTTGACGAGCAGTACTTC	CASSNRLAGSQFDEQYF
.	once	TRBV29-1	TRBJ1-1	TGCAGCGTTGACATTCCCTTGAACACTGAAGCTTTCTTT	CSVDIPLNTEAFF
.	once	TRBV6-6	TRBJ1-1	TGTGCCAGCAGTCGGCGGCCAGACCATGAAGCTTTCTTT	CASSRRPDHEAFF
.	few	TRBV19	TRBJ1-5	TGTGCCAGTAATAGGCAGAACCTCAATCAGCCCCAGCATTTT	CASNRQNLNQPQHF
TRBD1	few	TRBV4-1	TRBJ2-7	TGCGCCAGCAGCCCAAGGACAGGGGGTTACTACGAGCAGTACTTC	CASSPRTGGYYEQYF
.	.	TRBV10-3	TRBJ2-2	TGTGCCATCAGTGAATCCGAAGGGATCGGGGAGCTGTTTTTT	CAISESEGIGELFF
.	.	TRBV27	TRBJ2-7	TGTGCCAGCAGTTTATCGGTCAGGACATCCTACGAGCAGTACTTC	CASSLSVRTSYEQYF
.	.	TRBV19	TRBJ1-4	TGTGCCAGTAGTATATCCAGGGCAACTAATGAAAAACTGTTTTTT	CASSISRATNEKLFF
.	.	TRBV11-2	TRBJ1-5	TGTGCCAGCAGCTTAGATCTCGGGGGGGGTCAGCCCCAGCATTTT	CASSLDLGGGQPQHF
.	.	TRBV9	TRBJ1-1	TGTGCCAGCAGCCCGACCCCGGCTGAAGCTTTCTTT	CASSPTPAEAFF
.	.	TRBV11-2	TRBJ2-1	TGTGCCAGCAGCTCCGGATTGTCGCCATCCTACAATGAGCAGTTCTTC	CASSSGLSPSYNEQFF
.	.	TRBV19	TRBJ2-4	TGTGCCAGTAGCCCGGTAGATGAGGGGATGCCCAAAAACATTCAGTACTTC	CASSPVDEGMPKNIQYF
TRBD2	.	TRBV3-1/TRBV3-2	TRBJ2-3	TGTGCCAGCAGGGGACTAGCGGGGGGCACAGATACGCAGTATTTT	CASRGLAGGTDTQYF
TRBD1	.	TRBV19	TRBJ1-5	TGTGCCAGTAGTACCGACAGGGCCAGTCAGCCCCAGCATTTT	CASSTDRASQPQHF
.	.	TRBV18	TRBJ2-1	TGTGCCAGCTCACCTGGGGCGGACGCACGGGCTTACAATGAGCAGTTCTTC	CASSPGADARAYNEQFF
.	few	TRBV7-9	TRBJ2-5	TGTGCCAGCAGCACCGCAACAGAGACCCAGTACTTC	CASSTATETQYF
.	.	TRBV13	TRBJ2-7	TGTGCCAGCAGCTTGAGTAACTACGAGCAGTACTTC	CASSLSNYEQYF
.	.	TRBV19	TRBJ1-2	TGTGCCAGTAGTATTGGGCGTGATCTAAATGGCTACACCTTC	CASSIGRDLNGYTF
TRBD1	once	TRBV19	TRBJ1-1	TGTGCCAGTAGTATAGTCGGGACAGGGAACACTGAAGCTTTCTTT	CASSIVGTGNTEAFF
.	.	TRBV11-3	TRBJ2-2	TGTGCCAGCAGCCCGGACAGATCCACCGGGGAGCTGTTTTTT	CASSPDRSTGELFF
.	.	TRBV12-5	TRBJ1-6	TGTGCTAGTGGTCCCACGACTAATTCACCCCTCCACTTT	CASGPTTNSPLHF
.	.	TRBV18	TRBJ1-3	TGTGCCAGCTCACCACCCGCAGATGGAAACACCATATATTTT	CASSPPADGNTIYF
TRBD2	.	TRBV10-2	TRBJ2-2	TGCGCCAGCACGCAGCGGGGGGCAGTGGCGAACACCGGGGAGCTGTTTTTT	CASTQRGAVANTGELFF
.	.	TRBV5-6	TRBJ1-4	TGTGCCAGCAGCTTGAGAGGGATCGGTGAACTGTTTTTT	CASSLRGIGELFF
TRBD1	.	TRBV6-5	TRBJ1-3	TGTGCCAGCTTGTCTTGGACAGGGCTTGGAAACACCATATATTTT	CASLSWTGLGNTIYF
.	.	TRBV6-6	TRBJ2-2	TGTGCCAGCCTCCCTTTTAGGGATGCCGGGGAGCTGTTTTTT	CASLPFRDAGELFF
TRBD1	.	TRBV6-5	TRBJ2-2	TGTGCCAGCAGTTCCGGGACAGCGAACACCGGGGAGCTGTTTTTT	CASSSGTANTGELFF
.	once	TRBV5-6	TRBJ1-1	TGTGCCAGCAGCTTAATTGGGGACACTGAAGCTTTCTTT	CASSLIGDTEAFF
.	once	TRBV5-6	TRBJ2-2	TGTGCCAGCAGCCCGCTAGTAAGATTGGGCACCGGGGAGCTGTTTTTT	CASSPLVRLGTGELFF
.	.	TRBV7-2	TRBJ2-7	TGTGCCAGCAGCTTAGGGGGGCAACAGGGCGTCTACGAGCAGTACTTC	CASSLGGQQGVYEQYF
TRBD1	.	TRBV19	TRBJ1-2	TGTGCCAGTAGCACCCCCCCAGGGGGTGATGGCTACACCTTC	CASSTPPGGDGYTF
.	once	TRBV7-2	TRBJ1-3	TGTGCCAGCAGCTTAGTGTGGGGGGCGCAAGGAAACACCATATATTTT	CASSLVWGAQGNTIYF